These T cell receptor beta chains were read from a single sample in a study of T cells in Graves' hyperthyroidism and ophthalmopathy. Each CDR3 protein gets one entry after TCRdb re-called the multiplex PCR reads with MiXCR. The top ten hold around 50% of the sample, which has 300,000 to 350,000 distinct CDR3 sequences, around 20% seen once. Sequencing was done on a sample of blood. The receptor source for this set is a woman aged 50 to 65 with Graves' hyperthyroidism. The CDR3 runs from the conserved cysteine through the conserved F or W. Each record gives: CDR3 length, V gene, D gene, J gene, clone size, CDR3 DNA, CDR3 protein. The D gene is left open where the match is weak. Clone size is shown for a subset of rows, as once, few, many or a class of expanded clone.

>15|TRBV30|NA|TRBJ2-3|many
TGTGCCTGGACCCTACAGGCTCCTGGCACAGATACGCAGTATTTT
CAWTLQAPGTDTQYF
>16|TRBV30|NA|TRBJ2-1|few
TGTGCCTGGAGCCGACCCCCCCCCAGCTCCTACAATGAGCAGTTCTTC
CAWSRPPPSSYNEQFF
>17|TRBV6-1|NA|TRBJ1-2|many
TGTGCCAGCAGTAACCGGGATAAGGGCGTCGGGAACTATGGCTACACCTTC
CASSNRDKGVGNYGYTF
>17|TRBV14|TRBD2|TRBJ2-5|NA
TGTGCCAGCAGCCCTGGGACTAGCGGGAGGCTCACAGAGACCCAGTACTTC
CASSPGTSGRLTETQYF
>15|TRBV5-1|NA|TRBJ2-7|NA
TGCGCCAGCAGCTTGTGGGACCGCGGAGTCTACGAGCAGTACTTC
CASSLWDRGVYEQYF
>16|TRBV6-5|NA|TRBJ2-7|NA
TGTGCCAGCAGTTACTCGATACGGAGTAGCGGCTACGAGCAGTACTTC
CASSYSIRSSGYEQYF
>12|TRBV9|NA|TRBJ1-1|NA
TGCGCCAGCAGCTACACAGACACTGAAGCTTTCTTT
CASSYTDTEAFF
>14|TRBV10-2|TRBD2|TRBJ2-1|many
TGCGCCAGCAGTGACGGGCGGGGGTACAATGAGCAGTTCTTC
CASSDGRGYNEQFF
>13|TRBV29-1|TRBD2|TRBJ2-3|NA
TGCAGCGCACGGACTAGCGGGAAAGATACGCAGTATTTT
CSARTSGKDTQYF
>15|TRBV7-2|TRBD2|TRBJ2-3|many
TGTGCCAGCAGCTTTCTTTCTAGCGGGGCGGGTACGCAGTATTTT
CASSFLSSGAGTQYF
>15|TRBV5-5|NA|TRBJ1-1|many
TGTGCCAGCAGCACGCTGGGGCAGGGGAACACTGAAGCTTTCTTT
CASSTLGQGNTEAFF
>15|TRBV7-2|TRBD2|TRBJ2-7|NA
TGTGCCAGCAGCCTCCGGACTAGCGGGAATAACGAGCAGTACTTC
CASSLRTSGNNEQYF
>15|TRBV11-2|NA|TRBJ2-6|many
TGTGCCAGCAGCTTAATCTTCTCTGGGGCCAACGTCCTGACTTTC
CASSLIFSGANVLTF
>16|TRBV12-3/TRBV12-4|NA|TRBJ2-2|many
TGTGCCAGCAGTTTTGGAAACGGGGCGAACACCGGGGAGCTGTTTTTT
CASSFGNGANTGELFF
>14|TRBV20-1|NA|TRBJ2-1|many
TGCAGTGGTCAGGAAGTCCCGGTGGGGCATGAGCAGTTCTTC
CSGQEVPVGHEQFF
>15|TRBV5-1|NA|TRBJ1-1|NA
TGCGCCAGCAGCCCCCTTGCGGGAGGAGGCACTGAAGCTTTCTTT
CASSPLAGGGTEAFF
>19|TRBV12-5|TRBD1|TRBJ2-7|many
TGTGCTAGTGGTTTGGACGAGCTGCTGACAGGGGGCCGTCATCATGAGCAGTACTTC
CASGLDELLTGGRHHEQYF
>14|TRBV7-8|TRBD1|TRBJ2-7|many
TGTGCCAGCAGCGAGGGGACAGGGGCCTACGAGCAGTACTTC
CASSEGTGAYEQYF
>13|TRBV29-1|TRBD1|TRBJ2-4|few
TGCAGCGTTTGGACAGGGAGAGGAAACATTCAGTACTTC
CSVWTGRGNIQYF
>15|TRBV6-2/TRBV6-3|NA|TRBJ2-7|many
TGTGCCAGCAGCGCACGACAGAGGATACTTACGGGGCAGTACTTC
CASSARQRILTGQYF
>18|TRBV6-1|NA|TRBJ1-5|many
TGTGCCAGCAGTGAAGTTTTAGGGGTCGGCTATAGCAATCAGCCCCAGCATTTT
CASSEVLGVGYSNQPQHF
>14|TRBV5-1|TRBD2|TRBJ2-1|NA
TGCGCCAGCAGTCCGCCGGGACTAGCGGGGGAGCAGTTCTTC
CASSPPGLAGEQFF
>14|TRBV19|TRBD2|TRBJ2-2|NA
TGTGCCAGTGCCATTAGCGGGGGGACCGGGGAGCTGTTTTTT
CASAISGGTGELFF
>14|TRBV12-3/TRBV12-4|NA|TRBJ1-1|NA
TGTGCCAGCGGCCTAAAACACAGGGAATCTGAAGCTTTCTTT
CASGLKHRESEAFF
>13|TRBV6-2/TRBV6-3|NA|TRBJ1-1|many
TGTGCCAGCAGTTACAGGGAGCCCCCTGAAGCTTTCTTT
CASSYREPPEAFF
>13|TRBV10-2|NA|TRBJ2-7|once
TGCGCCAGCACCCTTTCACAGTACTACGAGCAGTACTTC
CASTLSQYYEQYF
>13|TRBV10-3|NA|TRBJ2-5|many
TGTGCCACCCACGGGAGAGGGGAGGAGACCCAGTACTTC
CATHGRGEETQYF
>16|TRBV10-3|TRBD2|TRBJ2-7|many
TGTGCCATCAGTGAAGGAGGGCGGCGGGAGGAAGACGAGCAGTACTTC
CAISEGGRREEDEQYF
>15|TRBV6-2/TRBV6-3|NA|TRBJ2-2|NA
TGTGCCAGCAGTTCCCCGGCACCAGGTACCGGGGAGCTGTTTTTT
CASSSPAPGTGELFF
>15|TRBV5-1|NA|TRBJ1-2|once
TGCGCCAGCAGCTTGGAACTGCAGAGTAACTATGGCTACACCTTC
CASSLELQSNYGYTF
>14|TRBV6-1|TRBD2|TRBJ2-4|many
TGTGCCAGCAGGGGACTAGCGGAGAAAAACATTCAGTACTTC
CASRGLAEKNIQYF
>12|TRBV5-5|NA|TRBJ2-1|many
TGTGCCAGCAGCTTGCCCTACAATGAGCAGTTCTTC
CASSLPYNEQFF
>14|TRBV7-9|NA|TRBJ1-6|NA
TGTGCCAGCAGCTTGAGACAGCCCAATTCACCCCTCCACTTT
CASSLRQPNSPLHF
>12|TRBV29-1|TRBD1|TRBJ2-1|few
TGCAGCCTGTCGACAGGGGGCAATGAGCAGTTCTTC
CSLSTGGNEQFF
>12|TRBV5-1|NA|TRBJ2-3|many
TGCGCCAGCAGCTTGGCCAAGGATACGCAGTATTTT
CASSLAKDTQYF
>14|TRBV6-5|NA|TRBJ1-2|few
TGTGCCAGCAGTTCATGGACAAACTCAGGAGGCTACACCTTC
CASSSWTNSGGYTF
>17|TRBV2|TRBD1|TRBJ1-4|many
TGTGCCAGCAGTGGACAGGGGGCAGGATCAACTAATGAAAAACTGTTTTTT
CASSGQGAGSTNEKLFF
>13|TRBV2|NA|TRBJ2-3|many
TGTGCCAGCAAAGCGGACCGCACAGATACGCAGTATTTT
CASKADRTDTQYF
>15|TRBV20-1|NA|TRBJ2-7|many
TGCAGTGCCCTCGTTGAGGCTCCGGGGGCCTACGAGCAGTACTTC
CSALVEAPGAYEQYF
>11|TRBV3-1|NA|TRBJ1-1|many
TGTGCCAGCAGCCAAGACACTGAAGCTTTCTTT
CASSQDTEAFF
>13|TRBV2|NA|TRBJ1-2|many
TGTGCCAGTAGGAGGGAGGGAAACTATGGCTACACCTTC
CASRREGNYGYTF